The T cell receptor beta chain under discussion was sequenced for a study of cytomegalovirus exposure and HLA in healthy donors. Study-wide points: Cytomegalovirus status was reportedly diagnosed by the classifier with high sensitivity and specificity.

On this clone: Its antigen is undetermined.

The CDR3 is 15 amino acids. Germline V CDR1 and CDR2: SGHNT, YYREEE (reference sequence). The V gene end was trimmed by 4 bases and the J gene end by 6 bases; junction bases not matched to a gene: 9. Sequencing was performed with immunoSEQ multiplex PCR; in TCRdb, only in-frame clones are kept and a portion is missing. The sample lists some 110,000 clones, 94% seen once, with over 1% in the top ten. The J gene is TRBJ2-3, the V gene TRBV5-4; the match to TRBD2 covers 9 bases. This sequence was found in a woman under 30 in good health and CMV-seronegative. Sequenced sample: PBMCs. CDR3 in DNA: TGTGCCAGCAGCCTAACGGGACTAGCATCTGATACGCAGTATTTT. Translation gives CASSLTGLASDTQYF.